This T cell receptor (beta chain) came from a study of T and B cells in COVID-19 patients (dated by TCRdb to 2020 to 2021). Background on the whole study: In this study, adaptive immunity was profiled in COVID-19 patients who either had active infection or had recovered, using TRB and IGH repertoire sequencing of peripheral blood. A recovered cohort was made up of 19 patients contributing approximately 21 samples, mostly after mild to moderate COVID-19 managed as outpatients. Median age was about 30 years in the recovered cohort versus about 68 years in the active-infection cohort. Critical illness requiring mechanical ventilation or ECMO was present in most of the roughly 20 patients in the active-infection cohort. Of the 20 patients in the active-infection cohort, 18 had comorbidities associated with unfavorable COVID-19 outcome. The repository of TCR and BCR sequences included some 69 time points from about 40 patients, and more than 7 million TCR sequences were analysed. Because samples were available both during active disease and after recovery, a couple of patients were counted in both the recovered and the active cohorts. Repertoire analyses used an age-matched reference group of around 41 healthy donors who were negative for COVID-19 antibodies as the comparison. As many as 9 follow-up blood samples were collected from each patient, and in some individuals these samples spanned different disease stages. The investigation overall reported the following: TRB repertoires were found to be highly clonal in active COVID-19, whereas diversity and richness at recovery were found to rise above healthy donor levels. The reported TCR clusters were said to need prospective validation before any clinical use. A total of fewer than 3,000 TCR clusters were exclusive to the recovered cohort, and some 29 of those clusters were low-pGen clusters. Specific T cell subsets (CD4+/Treg/CD8+) and sorted SARS-CoV-2-responsive or tetramer+ T cells had not yet been sequenced, and these experiments were ongoing. TRBV/TRBJ gene usage was reported as strongly skewed in patients with COVID-19. Blood samples from mildly ill patients during symptoms and early samples from severe cases were scarce. The cohort was judged too small for assessing how HLA contributes to COVID-19 susceptibility or severity.

TCRdb lists the instrument as Illumina MiSeq. Multiplex PCR with BIOMED2 TRB-A/B primer pools was used to amplify the TRB rearrangements. Illumina-compatible adapters and 7-nucleotide sample barcodes were added to the amplicons in two consecutive PCRs. All library PCRs used Phusion HS II polymerase. The amplicons were purified from gel with the NucleoSpin Gel and PCR Clean-up kit, measured on Qubit, and combined at 4 nM. The quality of the amplicon pool was checked on an Agilent 2100 Bioanalyzer prior to Illumina next-generation sequencing. For the original study's pipeline: MiXCR 3.0.8 with the default MiXCR reference library was used to annotate TRB rearrangements. Sequences with fewer than 2 reads and non-productive reads were filtered out, and every unique CDR3 nucleotide sequence was treated as a single clone. Clonality, diversity, richness and V-J gene usage were calculated in R 3.5.1. GLIPH2 was used to cluster TCRs by CDR3 similarity, and OLGA was used to calculate generation probabilities. GLIPH2 clusters were kept only if they contained at least four unique TCR clonotypes found in at least three individuals. The public reads were reprocessed in TCRdb via fastp at Q25 and MiXCR, keeping in-frame beta chains. Entries that share a CDR3 protein sequence are merged under the most common genes and DNA. None of the V and J calls come from the authors' own analysis; TCRdb made them. In all, the sample holds several thousand distinct CDR3 sequences, and 26% of those were seen once. The top ten clones comprise roughly an eighth of the sample.

Germline trimming: 6 bases from V, 4 bases from J; junction bases outside gene matches: 12. CDR1 SGHVS and CDR2 FNYEAQ are derived from the germline V gene. From its cysteine to its phenylalanine, the CDR3 spans 16 amino acids. Of the read, only the CDR3 DNA is kept; its 48 bases are in frame from base 1. Comment on this clonotype: Its antigen specificity is not known. Per-base quality was not reported, and no clone a single base away is much larger than it.

TRB repertoires were amplified from 250-500 ng of genomic DNA extracted from blood. The sequencing input was blood. The chain is made from TRBV7-6 and TRBJ1-1; TRBD1 agrees with 9 junctional bases. The receptor was isolated from a human donor with active COVID-19. The sequenced DNA is TGTGCCAGCAGTACACTTCCGGGACAGGGTCGCACTGAAGCTTTCTTT. Translated, this gives CASSTLPGQGRTEAFF.